One and the same sample provided the 24 T cell receptor beta chains below, sequenced in a study of blood T cell repertoires in COVID-19. Sequencing used immunoSEQ multiplex PCR; TCRdb keeps in-frame clones, though not all of them. Of a few hundred thousand clones listed, around nine tenths are singletons. The sequenced sample was PBMCs or T cells enriched from blood (not recorded which). These receptors were obtained from a man aged 25 to 40 who had recovered from COVID-19.

This chain uses TRBV27 with TRBJ1-1; TRBD1 is a possible D gene (6 bases). Germline lookup yields CDR1 MNHEY and CDR2 SMNVEV (reference sequence). This CDR3 is built from 14 residues. V lost 3 bases and J 3 bases, leaving 11 bases between the germline ends. The CDR3 region has the DNA TGTGCCAGCAGTTTTGGGGGCTTGGACACTGAAGCTTTCTTT. This gives the protein CASSFGGLDTEAFF.

The chain recombines TRBV10-3 with TRBJ1-5, with TRBD1 matching 8 bases. The CDR3 is 15 amino acids. From germline, CDR1 is ENHRY and CDR2 SYGVKD. With 10 bases clipped from V and 3 bases from J, the junction kept 11 bases outside the gene matches. CDR3 protein: CATSGQGGDNQPQHF. CDR3 sequence (DNA): TGTGCCACCTCCGGACAGGGAGGGGACAATCAGCCCCAGCATTTT.

About this clone itself: Other DNA sequences in the sample encode the same CDR3. The chain carries TRBV7-9 and TRBJ2-1, with D perhaps TRBD1 (5 bases). Germline CDR1 and CDR2: SEHNR and FQNEAQ (reference sequence). Trimming removed 1 base from V and 1 base from J, with 8 bases in between. The CDR3 runs to 15 residues. CDR3: CASSLGQGSYNEQFF. For the CDR3, the DNA is TGTGCCAGCAGCTTAGGGCAGGGTTCCTACAATGAGCAGTTCTTC.

The V and J genes are TRBV13 and TRBJ2-3; 11 nucleotides align to TRBD2. CDR3 length: 18 amino acids. CDR1 PRHDT and CDR2 FYEKMQ come from the germline V gene (reference sequence). Trimming at V came to 2 bases and at J to 2 bases, leaving 9 bases not matched to a gene. In DNA, the CDR3 is TGTGCCAGCAGCTTAAGGCTAGCGGGGGGTTCCAACACAGATACGCAGTATTTT. It yields the protein CASSLRLAGGSNTDTQYF. Full variable domain (remainder filled in from reference TRBV13 and TRBJ2-3): AAGVIQSPRHLIKEKRETATLKCYPIPRHDTVYWYQQGPGQDPQFLISFYEKMQSDKGSIPDRFSAQQFSDYHSELNMSSLELGDSALYFCASSLRLAGGSNTDTQYFGPGTRLTVL.

The chain recombines TRBV10-1 with TRBJ2-5, with 8 bases identical to TRBD1. The V and J ends lost 3 bases and 2 bases, in that order; junction bases with no gene match: 5. Germline CDR1 and CDR2: WNHNN and SYGVQD (reference sequence). This CDR3 is 15 amino acids long. For the CDR3, the DNA is TGCGCCAGCAGTGACCGAGGACAGGGTCAAGAGACCCAGTACTTC. Its translation is CASSDRGQGQETQYF.

The J gene is TRBJ1-2, the V gene TRBV28; 9 positions agree with TRBD1. V shed 6 bases, J shed 6 bases, and the junction held 5 bases outside the gene matches. Germline loops: CDR1 MDHEN, CDR2 SYDVKM. The length of the CDR3 is 13 residues. CDR3 sequence: CASREGQGHGYTF. The CDR3 coding sequence is TGTGCCAGCAGAGAGGGACAGGGCCATGGCTACACCTTC.

The CDR3 nucleotides read TGTGCCATCAGCCAAACCTCCAGGGGGCCGACAGATACGCAGTATTTT. Its translation is CAISQTSRGPTDTQYF. The chain is built from TRBV10-3 and TRBJ2-3; 8 positions match TRBD1. Per the germline V gene, CDR1 is ENHRY and CDR2 is SYGVKD. Trimming took 6 bases from V and 3 from J; bases not matched to a gene: 11. The length of the CDR3 is 16 residues.

This clone has a single count. The J gene is TRBJ2-2, the V gene TRBV11-1; 7 bases agree with TRBD1. The CDR3 consists of 14 residues. Unmatched junction bases numbered 5, after V lost 5 bases and J lost 5 bases. Germline V gene data show CDR1 as SGHAT and CDR2 as FQDESV (reference sequence). DNA for the CDR3: TGTGCCAGCAGCCGACAGGGTAGAACCGGGGAGCTGTTTTTT. It translates to CASSRQGRTGELFF. The whole variable domain, remainder taken from reference TRBV11-1 and TRBJ2-2, is EAEVAQSPRYKITEKSQAVAFWCDPISGHATLYWYRQILGQGPELLVQFQDESVVDDSQLPKDRFSAERLKGVDSTLKIQPAELGDSAMYLCASSRQGRTGELFFGEGSRLTVL.

The V gene is TRBV5-1, the J gene TRBJ1-2, with 9 nucleotides matching TRBD1. CDR3 length: 16 amino acids. With V trimmed by 2 bases and J by 6 bases, 11 bases remained unmatched. Germline V gene sequence: CDR1 SGHRS, CDR2 YFSETQ. CDR3 coding DNA: TGCGCCAGCAGCTTATCCGGGACAGGGTGGTTGAATGGCTACACCTTC. It specifies CASSLSGTGWLNGYTF.

The chain joins TRBV25-1 to TRBJ1-6, with D possibly matching TRBD1 (5 bases). CDR3 length: 15 residues. The V end lost 2 bases, the J end lost 5 bases, and 10 bases lay between the germline ends. From germline, CDR1 is MGHDK and CDR2 SYGVNS. CDR3 sequence: CASSEGAFNNSPLHF. DNA of the CDR3: TGTGCCAGCAGTGAAGGGGCCTTCAATAATTCACCCCTCCACTTT. The variable domain in full, completed from reference TRBV25-1 and TRBJ1-6, reads EADIYQTPRYLVIGTGKKITLECSQTMGHDKMYWYQQDPGMELHLIHYSYGVNSTEKGDLSSESTVSRIRTEHFPLTLESARPSHTSQYLCASSEGAFNNSPLHFGNGTRLTVT.

The chain couples TRBV3-1 (or the pseudogene TRBV3-2) to TRBJ1-6; D is unresolved. Germline V gives CDR1 LGHDT, CDR2 YNNKEL (reference sequence). Trimming pared 0 bases from V and 16 bases from J, leaving 10 bases between. This CDR3 has 12 amino acids. The CDR3 sequence is CASSQEMRILHF. The CDR3 bases are TGTGCCAGCAGCCAAGAAATGAGAATTCTCCACTTT.

This clone was found a few times. V usage is TRBV12-3 or TRBV12-4 and J usage is TRBJ1-1, with no clear D. The CDR3 totals 13 residues. V lost 2 bases, J lost 1 base, and 5 bases lay in between. The CDR3 bases are TGTGCCAGCAGTTTAATCAGGAACACTGAAGCTTTCTTT. As protein: CASSLIRNTEAFF.

The chain is built from TRBV10-3 and TRBJ1-2; maybe TRBD1 (6 bases). V was clipped by 8 bases and J by 6 bases, with 19 bases between them. CDR1 and CDR2 (germline): ENHRY, SYGVKD. The CDR3 is 14 amino acids. DNA of the CDR3: TGTGCCATCCGTTCCGACACCACAGGGCATGGCTACACCTTC. Protein: CAIRSDTTGHGYTF.

V is TRBV14 and J is TRBJ2-7; the D gene is possibly TRBD1 (6 bases). With 0 bases removed from V and 4 bases from J, the gap between germline ends came to 10 bases. CDR3 length: 14 amino acids. Germline CDR1 reads SGHDN; CDR2 reads FVKESK. As DNA, the CDR3 is TGTGCCAGCAGCCAAGATTGGGACACTTACGAGCAGTACTTC. Protein product: CASSQDWDTYEQYF.

This rearrangement joins TRBV18 to TRBJ2-7; a possible D gene is TRBD1 (6 bases). Trimming shortened V by 3 bases and J by 6 bases, and 18 bases separated the two germline ends. Germline V gene lookup returns CDR1 KGHSH and CDR2 LQKENI. The CDR3 is made up of 15 amino acids. CDR3 coding DNA: TGTGCCAGCTCACCTACCCAGGGGTCTCAGTCCGAGCAGTACTTC. Residues: CASSPTQGSQSEQYF.

The chain has TRBV19 and TRBJ1-5; 7 bases map to TRBD1. The CDR3 runs 15 residues. Germline values: CDR1 LNHDA, CDR2 SQIVND (reference sequence). V shed 6 bases and J 3 bases; nucleotides not matched to a gene: 8. CDR3 loop: CASSIDREANQPQHF. As DNA, the CDR3 is TGTGCCAGTAGCATCGACAGGGAGGCCAATCAGCCCCAGCATTTT.

This chain joins TRBV28 and TRBJ1-4, with TRBD1 identical over 10 bases. Germline V gives CDR1 MDHEN, CDR2 SYDVKM. After removal of 4 bases from V and 8 bases from J, the junction contained 4 bases not matched to a gene. The CDR3 runs 14 residues. CDR3: CASSSGTGAEKLFF. The CDR3 DNA follows: TGTGCCAGCAGTTCCGGGACAGGGGCCGAAAAACTGTTTTTT.

The V and J genes are TRBV9 and TRBJ2-7, with TRBD1 matching 12 bases. Germline assignment: CDR1 SGDLS and CDR2 YYNGEE. The CDR3 contains 18 residues. The V segment lost 3 bases and the J segment 3 bases; nucleotides outside the gene matches: 13. In DNA, the CDR3 is TGTGCCAGCAGCGGACGGCGGGACAGGGGGCCTATGGACTACGAGCAGTACTTC. This sequence encodes CASSGRRDRGPMDYEQYF. Looking up the rest from reference TRBV9 and TRBJ2-7 gives the full variable domain: DSGVTQTPKHLITATGQRVTLRCSPRSGDLSVYWYQQSLDQGLQFLIQYYNGEERAKGNILERFSAQQFPDLHSELNLSSLELGDSALYFCASSGRRDRGPMDYEQYFGPGTRLTVT.

The rearrangement joins TRBV27 to TRBJ1-5; D is uncertain. Between the trimmed V and J ends, which lost 4 bases and 0 bases, there was a span of 10 bases. The CDR3 runs 15 residues. Germline CDR1 and CDR2: MNHEY and SMNVEV (reference sequence). The CDR3 spells CASSSRVYSNQPQHF. The CDR3 DNA is TGTGCCAGCAGTTCTCGGGTGTATAGCAATCAGCCCCAGCATTTT.

This clone was seen a few times. The chain uses TRBV4-2 and TRBJ2-3, with D perhaps TRBD2 (5 bases). V was pared by 0 bases and J by 7 bases, with 11 bases between. The CDR3 is 14 amino acids. Germline lookup yields CDR1 LGHNA and CDR2 YNFKEQ. The CDR3 region has the DNA TGTGCCAGCAGCCAAGACGGTCCCGGGAATACGCAGTATTTT. Amino acids: CASSQDGPGNTQYF.

CDR3 nucleotide sequence: TGTGCCAGCAGCTTACAGCGGGGGGCAATTGAGCAGTTCTTC. It is translated as CASSLQRGAIEQFF. The J gene is TRBJ2-1, the V gene TRBV7-2, with TRBD2 matching 9 bases. From germline, CDR1 is SGHTA and CDR2 FQGNSA. This CDR3 is 14 amino acids long. The V and J ends lost 2 bases and 9 bases, in that order; junction bases with no gene match: 5.

V is TRBV27 and J is TRBJ1-5; D call uncertain. The CDR3 has 15 residues. The V and J ends lost 5 bases and 0 bases respectively, with 11 bases between them. The germline gives CDR1 MNHEY, CDR2 SMNVEV (reference sequence). CDR3 region: CASSARGISNQPQHF. DNA for the CDR3: TGTGCCAGCAGTGCAAGAGGGATTAGCAATCAGCCCCAGCATTTT.

The chain recombines TRBV5-4 with TRBJ1-2; 10 positions agree with TRBD1. After removal of 4 bases from V and 8 bases from J, the junction contained 11 bases not matched to a gene. Germline CDR1 reads SGHNT; CDR2 reads YYREEE (reference sequence). The CDR3 is 15 amino acids. In DNA, the CDR3 is TGTGCCAGCAGCCCTGGGGGCCGACAGGGGGCGGGCTACACCTTC. This codes for CASSPGGRQGAGYTF.

The chain employs TRBV3-1 (or the pseudogene TRBV3-2) and TRBJ2-7; possibly TRBD2 for D (5 bases). The V gene lost 6 bases and the J gene lost 2 bases, with 20 bases spanning the gap. The CDR3 has 16 residues. Per germline, CDR1 LGHDT and CDR2 YNNKEL (reference sequence). The CDR3 loop is CASSPGPGEAAYEQYF. DNA for the CDR3: TGTGCCAGCAGTCCCGGCCCAGGTGAAGCGGCCTACGAGCAGTACTTC.